This T cell receptor beta chain was sequenced for a study of human T cells and chemical hapten exposure. Study-level information: 2% DPC was applied to about 2 cm by about 2 cm of upper inner arm skin for sensitization.

The sample holds many counts of this clonotype. Between the trimmed V and J ends, which lost 8 bases and 3 bases, there was a span of 20 bases. This CDR3 is 15 amino acids long. Germline CDR1 is MDHEN and CDR2 is SYDVKM. TCRdb analysed the RACE reads with MiXCR anew, one entry per CDR3 protein. The table has 180,000 or so distinct CDR3 sequences, about 14% seen once. Time point given: patch test 1, 2 weeks after DPC sensitization. The treatment: therapeutic diphenylcyclopropenone sensitization with weekly scalp DPC. Researchers sampled blood before each patch test went on. The input for sequencing was whole blood, taken in connection with sensitization to the hapten diphenylcyclopropenone (DPC). The V call is TRBV28, the J call TRBJ2-7, with D perhaps matching TRBD2 (7 bases). The TCR originated in a woman in her twenties or thirties with alopecia areata. Some clones in this sample may be carry-over from other donors' samples. The CDR3 DNA sequence: TGTGCCAGCCTAATGGGGGGGGCCACCTTCTACGAGCAGTACTTC. It specifies CASLMGGATFYEQYF.